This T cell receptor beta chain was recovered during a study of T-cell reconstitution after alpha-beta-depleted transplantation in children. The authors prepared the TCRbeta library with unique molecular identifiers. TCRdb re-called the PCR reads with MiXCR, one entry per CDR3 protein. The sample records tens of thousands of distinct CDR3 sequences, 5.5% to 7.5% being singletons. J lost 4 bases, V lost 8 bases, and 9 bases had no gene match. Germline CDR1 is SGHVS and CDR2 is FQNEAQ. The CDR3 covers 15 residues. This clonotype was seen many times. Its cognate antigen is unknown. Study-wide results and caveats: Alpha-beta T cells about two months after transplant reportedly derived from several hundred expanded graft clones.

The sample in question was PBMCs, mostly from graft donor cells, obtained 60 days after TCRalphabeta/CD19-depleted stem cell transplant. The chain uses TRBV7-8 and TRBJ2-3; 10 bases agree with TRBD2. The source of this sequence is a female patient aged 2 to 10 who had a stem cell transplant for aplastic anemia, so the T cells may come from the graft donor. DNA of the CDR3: TGTGCCAGCGGAGATAGCGGGGGGATGGCAGATACGCAGTATTTT. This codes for CASGDSGGMADTQYF.